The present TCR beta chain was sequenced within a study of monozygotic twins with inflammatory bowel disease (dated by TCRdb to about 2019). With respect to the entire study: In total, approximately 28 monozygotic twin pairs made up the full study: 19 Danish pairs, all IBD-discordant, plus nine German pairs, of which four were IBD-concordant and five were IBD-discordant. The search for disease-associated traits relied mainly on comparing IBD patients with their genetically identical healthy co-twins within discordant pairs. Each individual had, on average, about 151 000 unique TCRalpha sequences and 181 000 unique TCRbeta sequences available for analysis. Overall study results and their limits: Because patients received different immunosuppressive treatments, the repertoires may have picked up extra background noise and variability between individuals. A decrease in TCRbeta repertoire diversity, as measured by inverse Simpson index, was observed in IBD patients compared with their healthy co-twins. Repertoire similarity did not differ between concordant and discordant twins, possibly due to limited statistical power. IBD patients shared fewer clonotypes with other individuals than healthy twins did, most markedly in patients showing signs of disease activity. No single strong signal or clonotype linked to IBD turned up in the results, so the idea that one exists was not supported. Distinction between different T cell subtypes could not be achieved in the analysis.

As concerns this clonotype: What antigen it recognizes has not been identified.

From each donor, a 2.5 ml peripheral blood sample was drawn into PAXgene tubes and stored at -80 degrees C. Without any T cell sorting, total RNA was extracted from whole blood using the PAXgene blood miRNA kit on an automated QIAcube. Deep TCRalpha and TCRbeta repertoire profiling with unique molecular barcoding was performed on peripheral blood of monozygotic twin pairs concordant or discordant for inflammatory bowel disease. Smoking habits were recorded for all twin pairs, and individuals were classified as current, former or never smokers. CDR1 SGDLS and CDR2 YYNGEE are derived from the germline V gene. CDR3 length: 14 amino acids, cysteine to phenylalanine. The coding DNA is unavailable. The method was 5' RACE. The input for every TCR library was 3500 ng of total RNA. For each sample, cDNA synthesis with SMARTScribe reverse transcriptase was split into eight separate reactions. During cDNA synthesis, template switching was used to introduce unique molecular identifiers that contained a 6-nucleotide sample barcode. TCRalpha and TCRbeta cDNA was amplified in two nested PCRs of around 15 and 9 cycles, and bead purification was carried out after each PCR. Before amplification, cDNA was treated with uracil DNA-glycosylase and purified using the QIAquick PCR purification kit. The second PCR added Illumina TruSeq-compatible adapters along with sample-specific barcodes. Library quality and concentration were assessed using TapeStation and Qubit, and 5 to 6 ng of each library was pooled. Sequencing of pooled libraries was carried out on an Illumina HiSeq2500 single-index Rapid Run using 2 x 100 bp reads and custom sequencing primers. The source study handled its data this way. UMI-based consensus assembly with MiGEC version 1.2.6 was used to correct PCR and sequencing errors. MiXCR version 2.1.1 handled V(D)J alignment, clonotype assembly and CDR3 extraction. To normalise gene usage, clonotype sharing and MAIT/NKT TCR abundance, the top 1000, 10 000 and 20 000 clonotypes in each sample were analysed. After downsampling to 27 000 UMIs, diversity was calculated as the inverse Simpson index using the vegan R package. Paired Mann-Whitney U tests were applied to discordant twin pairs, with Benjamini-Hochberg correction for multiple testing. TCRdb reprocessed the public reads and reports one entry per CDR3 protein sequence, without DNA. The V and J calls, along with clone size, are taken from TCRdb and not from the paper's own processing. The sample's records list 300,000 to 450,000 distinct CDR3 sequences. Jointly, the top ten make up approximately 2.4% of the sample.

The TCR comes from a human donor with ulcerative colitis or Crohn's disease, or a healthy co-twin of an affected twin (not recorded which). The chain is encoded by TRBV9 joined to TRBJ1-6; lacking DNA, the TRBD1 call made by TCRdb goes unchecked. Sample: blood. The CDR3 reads CASSDRPERSPLHF.